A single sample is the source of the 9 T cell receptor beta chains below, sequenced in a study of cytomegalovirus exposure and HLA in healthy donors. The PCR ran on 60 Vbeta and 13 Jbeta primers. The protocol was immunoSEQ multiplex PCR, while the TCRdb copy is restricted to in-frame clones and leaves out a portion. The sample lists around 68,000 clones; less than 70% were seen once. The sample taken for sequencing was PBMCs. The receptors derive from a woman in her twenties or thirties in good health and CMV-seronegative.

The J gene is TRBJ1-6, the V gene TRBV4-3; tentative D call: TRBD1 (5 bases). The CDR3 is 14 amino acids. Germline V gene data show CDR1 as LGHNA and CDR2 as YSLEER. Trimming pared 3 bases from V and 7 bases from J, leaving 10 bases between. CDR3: CASSQRNRNSPLHF. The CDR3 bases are TGCGCCAGCAGCCAGAGAAACAGGAATTCACCCCTCCACTTT.

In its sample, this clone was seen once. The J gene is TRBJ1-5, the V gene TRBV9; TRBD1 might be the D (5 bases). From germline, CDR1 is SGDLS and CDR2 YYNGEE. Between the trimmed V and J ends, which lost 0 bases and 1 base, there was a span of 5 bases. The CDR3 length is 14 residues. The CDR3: CASSVEGSNQPQHF. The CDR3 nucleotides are TGTGCCAGCAGCGTAGAGGGGAGCAATCAGCCCCAGCATTTT.

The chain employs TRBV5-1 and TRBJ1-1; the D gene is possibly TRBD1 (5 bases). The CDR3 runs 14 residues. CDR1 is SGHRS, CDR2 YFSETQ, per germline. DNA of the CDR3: TGCGCTCAACCCGGGGGGGGTGAAGGCCCTGAAGCTTTCTTT. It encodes CAQPGGGEGPEAFF.

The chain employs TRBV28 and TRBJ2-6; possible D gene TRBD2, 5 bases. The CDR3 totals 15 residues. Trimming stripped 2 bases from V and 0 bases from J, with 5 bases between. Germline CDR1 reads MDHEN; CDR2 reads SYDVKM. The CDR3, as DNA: TGTGCCAGCAGTTTAAGCGGCTCTGGGGCCAACGTCCTGACTTTC. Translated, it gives CASSLSGSGANVLTF. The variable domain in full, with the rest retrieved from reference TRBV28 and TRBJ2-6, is DVKVTQSSRYLVKRTGEKVFLECVQDMDHENMFWYRQDPGLGLRLIYFSYDVKMKEKGDIPEGYSVSREKKERFSLILESASTNQTSMYLCASSLSGSGANVLTFGAGSRLTVL.

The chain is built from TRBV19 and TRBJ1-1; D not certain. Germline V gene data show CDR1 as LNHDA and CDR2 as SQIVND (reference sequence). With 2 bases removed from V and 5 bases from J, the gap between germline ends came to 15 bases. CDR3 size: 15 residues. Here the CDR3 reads CASSIKAGLSTEAFF. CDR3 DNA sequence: TGTGCCAGTAGTATAAAAGCGGGATTGAGTACTGAAGCTTTCTTT.

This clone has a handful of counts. The CDR3 DNA is TGCAGCGTTGAAGATCGAGGTAGCGGCCAAGAGACCCAGTACTTC. This sequence encodes CSVEDRGSGQETQYF. The chain combines TRBV29-1 with TRBJ2-5; TRBD2 might be the D (6 bases). Germline V gene sequence: CDR1 SQVTM, CDR2 ANQGSEA. The CDR3 is made up of 15 amino acids. Trimming removed 0 bases at V and 1 base at J, with 12 bases between.

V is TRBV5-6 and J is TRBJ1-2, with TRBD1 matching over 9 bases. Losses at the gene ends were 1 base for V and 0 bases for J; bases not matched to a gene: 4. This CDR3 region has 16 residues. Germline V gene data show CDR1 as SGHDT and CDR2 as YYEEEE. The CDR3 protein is CASSLLRDRANYGYTF. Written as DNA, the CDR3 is TGTGCCAGCAGCTTGTTACGGGACAGGGCTAACTATGGCTACACCTTC.

CDR3 nucleotide sequence: TGCGCCAGCAGCCAAGTGGTCGGGAATGGAAACACTGAAGCTTTCTTT. It specifies CASSQVVGNGNTEAFF. The genes are TRBV4-1 and TRBJ1-1; D ambiguous. Between the trimmed V and J ends, which lost 1 base and 2 bases, there was a span of 14 bases. CDR1 is MGHRA and CDR2 is YSYEKL in the germline V gene. This CDR3 region has 16 residues.

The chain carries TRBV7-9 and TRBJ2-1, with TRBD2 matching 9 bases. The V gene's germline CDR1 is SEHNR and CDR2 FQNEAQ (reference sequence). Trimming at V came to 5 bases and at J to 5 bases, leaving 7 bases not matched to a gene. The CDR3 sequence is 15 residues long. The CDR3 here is CASSSGTSYDNEQFF. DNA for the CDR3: TGTGCCAGCAGCAGCGGGACTAGCTACGACAATGAGCAGTTCTTC.